A selection of T cell receptor beta chains follows, all from one sample in a study of cytomegalovirus exposure and HLA in healthy donors. Using immunoSEQ multiplex PCR, the repertoire was profiled, and TCRdb retains in-frame clones only, with some absent. The table lists 85,000 to 100,000 clones, around 80% of them singletons. Material: PBMCs. Source of these receptors: a woman aged 55-69 years in good health and CMV-seronegative. Each CDR3 is given without its conserved first and last residue.

CDR3aa,len,v_gene,j_gene
ASSAPDRYEQY,11,TRBV9,TRBJ2-7
ASRPTGDSNQPQH,13,TRBV5-1,TRBJ1-5
ATSREDRGANEKLF,14,TRBV15,TRBJ1-4
ASSPGTNLYSPLH,13,TRBV6-1,TRBJ1-6
ASKQGVVDTQY,11,TRBV2,TRBJ2-3
ASKHITFDSPLH,12,TRBV6-1,TRBJ1-6
SVPGTTYGYT,10,TRBV29-1,TRBJ1-2
AWSTGGTTEAF,11,TRBV30,TRBJ1-1
ASSRQGDQPQH,11,TRBV6-5,TRBJ1-5
ASSLAGADTEAF,12,TRBV7-2,TRBJ1-1
AIRKDSSYNSPLH,13,TRBV10-3,TRBJ1-6
ASSFGGGLF,9,TRBV7-9,TRBJ2-2
ASSVDPGRGQPQH,13,TRBV9,TRBJ1-5
ASSLGTGDGYT,11,TRBV2,TRBJ1-2
ASSQGGLGNQPQH,13,TRBV7-2,TRBJ1-5
SAPPPGAYT,9,TRBV20-1,TRBJ1-2
ASSHAGTGGELDTQY,15,TRBV4-3,TRBJ2-3
ASSASGANYGYT,12,TRBV9,TRBJ1-2
ASSLADSYEQY,11,TRBV27,TRBJ2-7
ASSLVAGTNEKLF,13,TRBV5-1,TRBJ1-4
ASSHGDYEQY,10,TRBV28,TRBJ2-7